Shown below are 19 T cell receptor beta chains from a single sample sequenced in a study of T cells in Graves' hyperthyroidism and ophthalmopathy. Amplified TCR beta CDR3 regions derived from RNA transcripts. The HTBI primer set drove a first-round RT-PCR of the TCR CDR3. TCRdb re-called the multiplex PCR reads with MiXCR, one entry per CDR3 protein. The table records some 570,000 distinct CDR3 sequences, over 15% of them present only once. Sequencing was carried out using blood. The receptors were gathered from a woman between 18 and 29 years old with Graves' ophthalmopathy.

The J gene is TRBJ2-3, the V gene TRBV7-2, with D possibly being TRBD1 (5 bases). The germline CDR1 and CDR2 sequences are SGHTA and FQGNSA. The CDR3 contains 14 residues. V lost 5 bases and J 3 bases, leaving 12 bases between the germline ends. The CDR3 DNA reads as TGTGCCAGCAGCCAAGGGGTAAATACAGATACGCAGTATTTT. Protein sequence: CASSQGVNTDTQYF.

Concerning this clonotype itself: A single base separates this from a much larger clone, so it may be a read error. The CDR3: CANSLGLGPYYEQYF. DNA for the CDR3: TGTGCCAACAGCTTGGGGTTGGGCCCTTACTACGAGCAGTACTTC. The chain employs TRBV7-9 and TRBJ2-7; no definite D call. Germline V gene sequence: CDR1 SEHNR, CDR2 FQNEAQ (reference sequence). This CDR3 comprises 15 residues.

There are many counts of this clonotype. The chain carries TRBV12-3 or TRBV12-4 and TRBJ1-1; no reliable D call. The CDR3 loop spans 14 amino acids. Trimming left V 3 bases short and J 1 base short, with 9 bases between. CDR3 nucleotide sequence: TGTGCCAGCAGTTTCGGACTCCAGAACACTGAAGCTTTCTTT. Translation gives CASSFGLQNTEAFF.

The V gene is TRBV19, the J gene TRBJ2-5, with D maybe TRBD1 (5 bases). Germline V gives CDR1 LNHDA, CDR2 SQIVND (reference sequence). Deletions cut 5 bases from V and 7 bases from J, with 20 bases between. The length of the CDR3 is 15 residues. CDR3 protein: CASSADTLDRGTQYF. CDR3 sequence (DNA): TGTGCCAGTAGTGCGGACACACTCGACCGCGGGACCCAGTACTTC. Supplemented by reference TRBV19 and TRBJ2-5, the full variable domain reads DGGITQSPKYLFRKEGQNVTLSCEQNLNHDAMYWYRQDPGQGLRLIYYSQIVNDFQKGDIAEGYSVSREKKESFPLTVTSAQKNPTAFYLCASSADTLDRGTQYFGPGTRLLVL.

This chain links TRBV4-1 with TRBJ2-7; 10 bases map to TRBD2. V trimming: 3 bases; J trimming: 1 base; junction bases outside the gene matches: 9. The CDR3 totals 17 residues. Germline V gene data show CDR1 as MGHRA and CDR2 as YSYEKL. CDR3 residues: CASSHDTTSGVSYEQYF. The CDR3 coding sequence is TGCGCCAGCAGCCATGATACAACTAGCGGGGTATCCTACGAGCAGTACTTC.

Ten or more counts support this clonotype. The chain's CDR3 is CASSLTSGSYEQYF. CDR3 nucleotides: TGTGCCAGCAGTTTGACTAGCGGGAGCTACGAGCAGTACTTC. This sequence joins TRBV27 and TRBJ2-7; TRBD2 matches 12 bases. CDR3 length: 14 amino acids. Trimming removed 3 bases from V and 3 bases from J; junction bases left unmatched: 0. Germline V CDR1 and CDR2: MNHEY, SMNVEV (reference sequence).

This sequence joins TRBV10-3 and TRBJ2-3, with TRBD2 as a possible D gene (5 bases). Looked up from germline, CDR1 is ENHRY and CDR2 is SYGVKD. The length of the CDR3 is 14 residues. Trimming removed 3 bases from V and 3 bases from J, with 10 bases in between. The CDR3 nucleotides are TGTGCCATCAGTGAAAGTGAGGGTACAGATACGCAGTATTTT. Its protein product is CAISESEGTDTQYF.

There are many counts of this clonotype. The chain recombines TRBV11-2 with TRBJ2-5, with 9 bases lining up with TRBD1. In germline, CDR1 is SGHAT, CDR2 FQNNGV. V lost 1 base to trimming and J lost 4 bases; unmatched junction nucleotides: 4. This CDR3 is 15 amino acids long. The CDR3 reads CASSLVQGAVETQYF. The CDR3 DNA is TGTGCCAGCAGCTTAGTACAGGGGGCAGTAGAGACCCAGTACTTC.

A few counts support this clonotype. CDR3 bases: TGTGCCACCGGGACAGGGTACGAGCAGTACTTC. It is translated as CATGTGYEQYF. This rearrangement joins TRBV24-1 to TRBJ2-7, with TRBD1 matching 9 bases. The CDR3 runs to 11 residues. CDR1 KGHDR and CDR2 SFDVKD come from the germline V gene. Trimming at V came to 9 bases and at J to 4 bases, leaving 0 bases not matched to a gene.

The V and J genes are TRBV7-2 and TRBJ1-2; TRBD1 is a possible D gene (5 bases). V shed 4 bases and J shed 4 bases, with 19 bases lying between them. The CDR3 runs to 16 residues. Germline values: CDR1 SGHTA, CDR2 FQGNSA. CDR3 nucleotide sequence: TGTGCCAGCAGCTCCGGGCGGCAGGGAGTTGGCTATGGCTACACCTTC. Translation: CASSSGRQGVGYGYTF.

This clonotype was seen ten or more times. V is TRBV28 and J is TRBJ2-7; TRBD1 is a possible D gene (6 bases). CDR1 and CDR2 from the germline V gene are MDHEN and SYDVKM. Trimming stripped 7 bases from V and 3 bases from J, with 13 bases between. The CDR3 is made up of 13 amino acids. CDR3 DNA sequence: TGTGCCAGCACCCAAACAGGGCTCTACGAGCAGTACTTC. It encodes CASTQTGLYEQYF.

V and J are TRBV13 and TRBJ2-7; TRBD2 aligns across 8 bases. Germline V gene data show CDR1 as PRHDT and CDR2 as FYEKMQ (reference sequence). This CDR3 is built from 15 residues. V was clipped by 1 base and J by 7 bases; unmatched bases: 9. CDR3 coding DNA: TGTGCCAGCAGCTTAGTAGCGGGAAAGGGGGATGAGCAGTACTTC. As protein: CASSLVAGKGDEQYF.

The chain uses TRBV27 and TRBJ1-5; weak D call: TRBD1 (6 bases). The CDR3 consists of 14 residues. The germline CDR1 and CDR2 sequences are MNHEY and SMNVEV (reference sequence). The V end was cut by 5 bases, the J end by 7 bases, with 15 bases between. For the CDR3, the DNA is TGTGCCAGCAGTCCAACAGGGTCCCACCAGCCCCAGCATTTT. Amino acid sequence: CASSPTGSHQPQHF.

This clonotype was detected many times. The V call is TRBV2, the J call TRBJ2-2; weak D call: TRBD1 (6 bases). The CDR3 contains 13 residues. Trimming took off 8 bases at V and 4 bases at J, with 11 bases between the two ends. Germline lookup yields CDR1 SNHLY and CDR2 FYNNEI. CDR3 residues: CASGGQSTGELFF. Written as DNA, the CDR3 is TGTGCCAGCGGAGGACAGTCCACCGGGGAGCTGTTTTTT.

This clonotype was counted ten times or more. The rearrangement uses TRBV20-1 and TRBJ2-1, with D perhaps being TRBD1 or TRBD2 (6 bases each). V dropped 0 bases and J dropped 9 bases, with 21 bases sitting between them. CDR3 length equals 16 residues. In germline, CDR1 is DFQATT, CDR2 SNEGSKA (reference sequence). This CDR3 is CSARDPPGAPIGEQFF. In nucleotides, the CDR3 is TGCAGTGCTAGAGATCCGCCGGGGGCCCCTATCGGTGAGCAGTTCTTC.

About this clonotype itself: This may stem from a read error, because a much larger clone lies one nucleotide away. The chain carries TRBV20-1 and TRBJ2-7, with 13 bases fitting TRBD2. V gave up 6 bases and J gave up 3 bases; unmatched junction bases: 8. The CDR3 runs 15 residues. CDR1 is DFQATT, CDR2 SNEGSKA, per germline (reference sequence). DNA of the CDR3: TGCAGTGCCGCTAAGGGACTAGCGGGGTTCTACGAGCAGTACTTC. Its protein is CSAAKGLAGFYEQYF.

The chain is built from TRBV2 and TRBJ1-6; D might be TRBD1 (5 bases). The CDR3 has 15 amino acids. CDR1 is SNHLY, CDR2 FYNNEI, per germline. The ends were cut back, 5 bases at V and 6 bases at J, with 14 bases in the middle. In DNA, the CDR3 is TGTGCCAGCAGTCAACAGGCAGGCCTTAATTCACCCCTCCACTTT. It translates to CASSQQAGLNSPLHF.

The genes are TRBV5-1 and TRBJ1-1; D is undetermined. CDR1 and CDR2 (germline): SGHRS, YFSETQ. Trimming pared 0 bases from V and 10 bases from J, leaving 10 bases between. The CDR3 consists of 12 residues. CDR3 amino acids: CASSLESGAAFF. CDR3 sequence (DNA): TGCGCCAGCAGCTTGGAGTCGGGAGCAGCTTTCTTT.

The J gene is TRBJ1-5, the V gene TRBV28; maybe TRBD1 (5 bases). This CDR3 contains 15 residues. The germline CDR1 and CDR2 sequences are MDHEN and SYDVKM. V lost 2 bases, J lost 0 bases, and 8 bases lay in between. The CDR3 spells CASSLTDISNQPQHF. For the CDR3, the DNA is TGTGCCAGCAGTTTAACGGACATTAGCAATCAGCCCCAGCATTTT.